Each of the 2 T cell receptor beta chains below was sequenced from the same sample in a study of shared clonotypes between healthy human individuals. The protocol was immunoSEQ multiplex PCR, while the TCRdb copy is restricted to in-frame clones and leaves out a portion. The sample carries 650,000 to 700,000 clones, 90% recorded once. The sequencing sample was made of memory CD8+ T cells from PBMCs. Subset described: CD45RO+ cells pooled with CCR7-negative TemRA cells. All receptors come from a young man in good health. Some clones in this sample may be carry-over from other donors' samples.

The V and J genes are TRBV4-3 and TRBJ1-3; 7 bases line up with TRBD1. CDR3 length: 18 residues. Per the germline V gene, CDR1 is LGHNA and CDR2 is YSLEER. V shed 4 bases, J shed 1 base, and the junction held 13 bases outside the gene matches. CDR3 in amino acids: CASSPLSEGGASGNTIYF. CDR3 DNA: TGCGCCAGCAGCCCCCTAAGTGAAGGGGGCGCGTCTGGAAACACCATATATTTT.

As DNA, the CDR3 is TGTGCCAGCAGTCTCGGGGGGCCTTCCTACAATGAGCAGTTCTTC. Translated, it gives CASSLGGPSYNEQFF. The V and J genes are TRBV7-6 and TRBJ2-1; D is possibly TRBD2 (7 bases). Germline assignment: CDR1 SGHVS and CDR2 FNYEAQ. CDR3 length equals 15 residues. Trimming took off 6 bases at V and 1 base at J, with 13 bases between the two ends. Full variable domain (remainder filled in from reference TRBV7-6 and TRBJ2-1): GAGVSQSPRYKVTKRGQDVALRCDPISGHVSLYWYRQALGQGPEFLTYFNYEAQQDKSGLPNDRFSAERPEGSISTLTIQRTEQRDSAMYRCASSLGGPSYNEQFFGPGTRLTVL.